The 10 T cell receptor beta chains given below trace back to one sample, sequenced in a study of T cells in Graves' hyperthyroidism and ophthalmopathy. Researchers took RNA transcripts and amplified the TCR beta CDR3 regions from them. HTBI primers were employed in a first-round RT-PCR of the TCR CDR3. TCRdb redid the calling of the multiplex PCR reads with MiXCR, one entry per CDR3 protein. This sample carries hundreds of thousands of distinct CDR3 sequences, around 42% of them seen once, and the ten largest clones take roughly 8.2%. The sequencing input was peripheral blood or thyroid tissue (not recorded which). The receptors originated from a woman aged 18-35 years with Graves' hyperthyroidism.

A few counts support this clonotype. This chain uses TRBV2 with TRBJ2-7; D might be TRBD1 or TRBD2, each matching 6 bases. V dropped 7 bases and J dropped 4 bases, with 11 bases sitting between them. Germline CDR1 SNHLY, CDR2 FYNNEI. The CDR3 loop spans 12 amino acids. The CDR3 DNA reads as TGTGCCAGCACCCGGGGGCTGTACGAGCAGTACTTC. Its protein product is CASTRGLYEQYF.

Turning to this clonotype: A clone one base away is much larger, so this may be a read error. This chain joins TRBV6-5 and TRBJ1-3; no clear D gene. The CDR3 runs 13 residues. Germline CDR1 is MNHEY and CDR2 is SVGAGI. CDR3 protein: CASSLLFGNTMYF. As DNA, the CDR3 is TGTGCCAGCAGCTTATTGTTCGGAAACACCATGTATTTT.

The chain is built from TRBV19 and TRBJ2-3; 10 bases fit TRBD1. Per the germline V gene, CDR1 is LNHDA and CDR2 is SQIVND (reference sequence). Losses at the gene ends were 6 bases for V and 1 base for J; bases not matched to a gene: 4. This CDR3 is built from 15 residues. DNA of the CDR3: TGTGCCAGTAGCGGACAGGGGGGCGGCACAGATACGCAGTATTTT. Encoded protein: CASSGQGGGTDTQYF.

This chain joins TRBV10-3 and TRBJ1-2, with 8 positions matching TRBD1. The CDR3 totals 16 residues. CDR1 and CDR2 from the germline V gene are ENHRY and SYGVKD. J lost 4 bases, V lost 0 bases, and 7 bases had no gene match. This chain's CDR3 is CAISESDRGERYGYTF. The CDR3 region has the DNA TGTGCCATCAGTGAGTCCGACAGGGGTGAACGCTATGGCTACACCTTC.

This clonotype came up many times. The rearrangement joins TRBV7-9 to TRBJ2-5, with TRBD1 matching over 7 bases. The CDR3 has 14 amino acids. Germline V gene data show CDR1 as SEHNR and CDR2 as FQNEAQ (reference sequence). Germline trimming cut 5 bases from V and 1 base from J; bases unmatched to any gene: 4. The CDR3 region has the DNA TGTGCCAGCAGCGAAGGGACAGTCCAAGAGACCCAGTACTTC. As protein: CASSEGTVQETQYF.

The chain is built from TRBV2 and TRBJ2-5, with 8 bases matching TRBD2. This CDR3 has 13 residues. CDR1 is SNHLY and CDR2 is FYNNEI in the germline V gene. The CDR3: CAYPGRAQETQYF. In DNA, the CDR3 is TGTGCTTACCCCGGGAGGGCCCAAGAGACCCAGTACTTC.

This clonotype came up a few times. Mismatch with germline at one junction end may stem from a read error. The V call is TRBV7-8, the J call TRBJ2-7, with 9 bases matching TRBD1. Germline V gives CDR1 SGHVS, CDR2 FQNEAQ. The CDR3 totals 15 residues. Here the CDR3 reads CASSRGTGTPYEQYF. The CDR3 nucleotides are TGCGCCAGCAGCCGAGGGACAGGGACCCCCTACGAGCAGTACTTC.

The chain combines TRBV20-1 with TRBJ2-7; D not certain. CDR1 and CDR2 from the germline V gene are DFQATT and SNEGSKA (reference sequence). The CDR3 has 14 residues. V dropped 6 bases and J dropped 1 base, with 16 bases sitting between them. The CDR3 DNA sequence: TGCAGTGCCAGTCTTAGCCCTTATTCCTACGAGCAGTACTTC. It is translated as CSASLSPYSYEQYF.

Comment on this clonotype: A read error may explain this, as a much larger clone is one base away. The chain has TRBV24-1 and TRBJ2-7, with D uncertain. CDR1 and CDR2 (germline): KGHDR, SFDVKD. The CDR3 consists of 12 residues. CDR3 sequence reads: CATSGDTYGQYF. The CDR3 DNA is TGTGCCACCAGTGGTGACACCTACGGGCAGTACTTC.

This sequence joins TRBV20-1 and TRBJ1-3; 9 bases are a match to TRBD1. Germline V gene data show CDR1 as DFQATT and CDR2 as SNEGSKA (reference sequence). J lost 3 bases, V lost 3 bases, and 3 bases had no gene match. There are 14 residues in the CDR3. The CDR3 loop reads CSASTGGDGNTIYF. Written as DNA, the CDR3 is TGCAGTGCTAGTACAGGGGGCGATGGAAACACCATATATTTT.